These 9 T cell receptor beta chains were all obtained from the same sample, sequenced in a study of blood T cell repertoires in COVID-19. Repertoires were generated with immunoSEQ multiplex PCR, while TCRdb's copy carries only in-frame clones and drops some. The sample holds under 350,000 clones, 80% to 90% seen once. The sequenced material came from PBMCs or T cells enriched from blood (not recorded which). The receptors here all came from a woman aged 35 to 49 with acute COVID-19.

J is TRBJ1-6 and V is TRBV4-2; 8 nucleotides align to TRBD1. The germline CDR1 and CDR2 sequences are LGHNA and YNFKEQ. Losses at the gene ends were 3 bases for V and 10 bases for J; bases not matched to a gene: 5. The CDR3 runs 14 residues. CDR3 sequence reads: CASSHGQGESPLHF. The CDR3 DNA reads TGTGCCAGCAGCCACGGACAGGGTGAATCACCCCTCCACTTT.

CDR3 protein: CASSLQGIHEQYF. The CDR3 nucleotides are TGTGCCAGCAGCTTACAGGGGATCCACGAGCAGTACTTC. This chain uses TRBV7-9 with TRBJ2-7; maybe TRBD1 (6 bases). CDR3 length equals 13 residues. V lost 2 bases and J 5 bases, leaving 10 bases between the germline ends. Germline CDR1 is SEHNR and CDR2 is FQNEAQ (reference sequence).

This clone came up once. This CDR3 is CASTSSGSWNEQYF. The CDR3 bases are TGTGCCAGCACCTCTAGCGGGAGTTGGAACGAGCAGTACTTC. V is TRBV27 and J is TRBJ2-7; 10 bases match TRBD2. The germline V gene has CDR1 MNHEY and CDR2 SMNVEV (reference sequence). The CDR3 runs 14 residues. J lost 5 bases, V lost 7 bases, and 8 bases had no gene match.

The chain carries TRBV5-8 and TRBJ1-3; D is undetermined. There are 14 residues in the CDR3. Trimming removed 3 bases at V and 4 bases at J, with 11 bases between. Germline V lookup: CDR1 SGHTS, CDR2 YDEGEE. The CDR3 nucleotides are TGTGCCAGCAGCTCCGGGTTACGAGGAAACACCATATATTTT. Translated, it gives CASSSGLRGNTIYF. The full variable domain, completed using reference TRBV5-8 and TRBJ1-3, is EAGVTQSPTHLIKTRGQQATLRCSPISGHTSVYWYQQALGLGLQFLLWYDEGEERNRGNFPPRFSGRQFPNYSSELNVNALELEDSALYLCASSSGLRGNTIYFGEGSWLTVV.

The chain has TRBV19 and TRBJ1-3; D uncertain. Germline V gene lookup returns CDR1 LNHDA and CDR2 SQIVND (reference sequence). There are 14 residues in the CDR3. V shed 1 base and J shed 1 base, with 5 bases lying between them. CDR3 in DNA: TGTGCCAGTAGTATAGGCGGTTCTGGAAACACCATATATTTT. It is translated as CASSIGGSGNTIYF.

A few counts support this clone. The chain links TRBV6-5 to TRBJ1-1; D unresolved. The CDR3 totals 14 residues. Trimming removed 3 bases from V and 8 bases from J, with 16 bases in between. CDR1 is MNHEY and CDR2 is SVGAGI in the germline V gene. The CDR3 region has the DNA TGTGCCAGCAGTTATTCGGTCCGGGAGCCCGAAGCTTTCTTT. Amino acid sequence: CASSYSVREPEAFF.

The rearrangement links TRBV4-3 to TRBJ2-5; tentative D call: TRBD2 (5 bases). V was clipped by 0 bases and J by 1 base, with 6 bases between them. The V gene's germline CDR1 is LGHNA and CDR2 YSLEER. This CDR3 has 14 amino acids. The CDR3 nucleotides read TGCGCCAGCAGCCAAGATCTAGCCCAAGAGACCCAGTACTTC. Encoded protein: CASSQDLAQETQYF.

This clone showed up just a few times. V and J are TRBV7-8 and TRBJ1-5; a possible D gene is TRBD1 (5 bases). The CDR3 totals 19 residues. Germline V gene lookup returns CDR1 SGHVS and CDR2 FQNEAQ. Trimming pared 1 base from V and 4 bases from J, leaving 23 bases between. The CDR3 here is CASSLDVSRDSPGNQPQHF. CDR3 DNA: TGTGCCAGCAGCTTAGATGTGAGCAGGGATAGTCCCGGGAATCAGCCCCAGCATTTT.

This clone was recorded only once. V and J are TRBV29-1 and TRBJ2-7, with D tentatively TRBD1 (6 bases). The length of the CDR3 is 14 residues. Germline loops: CDR1 SQVTM, CDR2 ANQGSEA. With 5 bases removed from V and 1 base from J, the gap between germline ends came to 15 bases. CDR3 DNA sequence: TGCAGCGTTCGCTCCGGGACAAGTTCCTACGAGCAGTACTTC. This translates into CSVRSGTSSYEQYF.